This TCR beta chain was retrieved from a study of OX40 agonist ivuxolimab in advanced cancers. Profiled with immunoSEQ multiplex PCR; TCRdb holds only in-frame clones, not every one. The sample has more than 13,000 clones, nearly 80% seen once; the top ten hold under 40%. Only one count was recorded for this clone. Trimming removed 2 bases from V and 1 base from J, with 20 bases in between. The CDR3 has 18 amino acids. CDR1 ENHRY and CDR2 SYGVKD come from the germline V gene. The J gene is TRBJ1-1, the V gene TRBV10-3; D is undetermined. The input for sequencing was CD4+ or CD8+ T cells sorted from blood, taken in a trial of the OX40 agonist ivuxolimab. This sequence originates from an adult with an advanced solid tumor such as melanoma, head and neck, liver or kidney cancer. CDR3 in DNA: TGTGCCATCAGTGAGGGAGATGTCTGGGCCTACTCGAACACTGAAGCTTTCTTT. Its protein is CAISEGDVWAYSNTEAFF.